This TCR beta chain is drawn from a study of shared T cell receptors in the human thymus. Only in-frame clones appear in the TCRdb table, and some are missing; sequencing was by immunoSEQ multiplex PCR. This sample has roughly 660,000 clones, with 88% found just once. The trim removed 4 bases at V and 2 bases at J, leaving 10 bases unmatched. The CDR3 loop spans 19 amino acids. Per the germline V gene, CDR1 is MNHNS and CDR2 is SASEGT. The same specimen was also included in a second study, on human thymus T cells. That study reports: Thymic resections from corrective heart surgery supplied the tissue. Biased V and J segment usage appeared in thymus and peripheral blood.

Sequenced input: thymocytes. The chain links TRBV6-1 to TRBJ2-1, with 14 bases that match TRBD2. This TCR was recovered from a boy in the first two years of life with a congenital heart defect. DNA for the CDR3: TGTGCCAGCAGTGGCGCCGGGACTAGCGGGGGCGCCACCTACAATGAGCAGTTCTTC. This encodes CASSGAGTSGGATYNEQFF.